This TCR beta chain was captured in a study of cytomegalovirus exposure and HLA in healthy donors. For this clone: Its target is not known.

Study results and caveats: Analyzed later, most CMV-associated TCR beta chains appeared HLA-restricted. TCR beta chain V- and J-gene trimming was linked, in a later analysis, to a missense variant in DCLRE1C.

CDR3 size: 16 residues. V lost 5 bases and J 2 bases, leaving 19 bases between the germline ends. Germline assignment: CDR1 SGHVS and CDR2 FQNEAQ. PCR was performed using 60 Vbeta and 13 Jbeta primers. The data were produced by immunoSEQ multiplex PCR, yet TCRdb's version contains in-frame clones alone and is incomplete. The sample holds 200,000 to 250,000 clones, over 65% seen once. The chain uses TRBV7-8 and TRBJ2-7; possible D gene TRBD1, 5 bases. The specimen was PBMCs. This receptor was obtained from a man aged 18-30 years in good health and CMV-seronegative. CDR3 residues: CASSPLGSRAPYEQYF. The DNA of the CDR3 is TGTGCCAGCAGCCCCCTCGGCAGCAGGGCGCCCTACGAGCAGTACTTC. Full variable domain (remainder filled in from reference TRBV7-8 and TRBJ2-7): GAGVSQSPRYKVAKRGQDVALRCDPISGHVSLFWYQQALGQGPEFLTYFQNEAQLDKSGLPSDRFFAERPEGSVSTLKIQRTQQEDSAVYLCASSPLGSRAPYEQYFGPGTRLTVT.